This T cell receptor beta chain was recorded in a study of blood T cell repertoires in COVID-19. At the level of the study: The United States, Italy and Spain supplied acute and convalescent COVID-19 samples. T cells, B-cell-depleted T cells, or PBMCs provided the cDNA or gDNA that served as material.

Seattle's enrolled individuals joined amid active infection and were then monitored longitudinally. How the authors handled the data: Reference gene primer amplification gave estimated nucleated cell counts. Method: immunoSEQ multiplex PCR; TCRdb's copy keeps in-frame clones and lacks some. The V and J calls and clone size were taken over from that table, and D and trimming were inferred from the DNA. This sample carries around 60,000 clones, 60% to 85% of them seen once, and the ten largest clones take 15% to 20%. The V gene's germline CDR1 is LNHDA and CDR2 SQIVND (reference sequence). This CDR3 is 18 amino acids long. V was clipped by 5 bases and J by 0 bases; unmatched bases: 10.

This clonotype was sampled from a young man with COVID-19, enrolled during active disease. Sequencing was done on a sample of peripheral blood. The chain links TRBV19 to TRBJ2-2; 9 bases are shared with TRBD1. CDR3 loop: CASSPNPGQGANTGELFF. Here the CDR3 DNA reads TGTGCCAGTAGTCCTAACCCGGGACAGGGAGCGAACACCGGGGAGCTGTTTTTT. Complete variable domain (other parts from reference TRBV19 and TRBJ2-2): DGGITQSPKYLFRKEGQNVTLSCEQNLNHDAMYWYRQDPGQGLRLIYYSQIVNDFQKGDIAEGYSVSREKKESFPLTVTSAQKNPTAFYLCASSPNPGQGANTGELFFGEGSRLTVL.